These 18 T cell receptor beta chains originate from one sample sequenced in a study of blood T cell repertoires in COVID-19. Generated by immunoSEQ multiplex PCR, the TCRdb table keeps only in-frame clones and is missing some. The table lists around 250,000 clones, about 80% of them singletons. What was sequenced was peripheral blood. The source of these receptors is a human donor in a cohort sampled during active COVID-19.

The chain links TRBV7-6 to TRBJ2-3, with 8 bases fitting TRBD2. In germline, CDR1 is SGHVS, CDR2 FNYEAQ. With 3 bases clipped from V and 2 bases from J, the junction kept 10 bases outside the gene matches. The CDR3 runs 17 residues. The chain's CDR3 is CASSLGSGGSPTDTQYF. The CDR3 DNA follows: TGTGCCAGCAGCTTGGGAAGCGGGGGCTCCCCCACAGATACGCAGTATTTT. Filled out from reference TRBV7-6 and TRBJ2-3, the complete variable domain reads GAGVSQSPRYKVTKRGQDVALRCDPISGHVSLYWYRQALGQGPEFLTYFNYEAQQDKSGLPNDRFSAERPEGSISTLTIQRTEQRDSAMYRCASSLGSGGSPTDTQYFGPGTRLTVL.

The chain carries TRBV11-2 and TRBJ2-5; 8 nucleotides agree with TRBD2. Germline values: CDR1 SGHAT, CDR2 FQNNGV. The CDR3 runs to 16 residues. The V gene end was trimmed by 5 bases and the J gene end by 3 bases; junction bases not matched to a gene: 11. The CDR3 sequence: CASSPLRGGKKETQYF. The CDR3 region has the DNA TGTGCCAGCAGCCCACTTCGGGGGGGGAAAAAAGAGACCCAGTACTTC.

The chain joins TRBV28 to TRBJ1-1; D ambiguous. Trimming removed 6 bases at V and 1 base at J, with 12 bases between. Germline CDR1 MDHEN, CDR2 SYDVKM. This CDR3 contains 14 residues. The CDR3 DNA follows: TGTGCCAGCAGGACCTCGGGTCGGAACACTGAAGCTTTCTTT. The encoded protein is CASRTSGRNTEAFF.

The chain employs TRBV28 and TRBJ1-5; perhaps TRBD1 as D (6 bases). This CDR3 has 15 amino acids. CDR1 is MDHEN, CDR2 SYDVKM, per germline. V lost 6 bases, J lost 6 bases, and 18 bases lay in between. CDR3 region: CASREQGTLRQPQHF. The CDR3 DNA is TGTGCCAGCAGGGAACAGGGAACATTGCGTCAGCCCCAGCATTTT.

The V gene is TRBV11-2, the J gene TRBJ2-4, with D hard to call. CDR3 length: 13 amino acids. Looked up from germline, CDR1 is SGHAT and CDR2 is FQNNGV. Between the trimmed V and J ends, which lost 0 bases and 8 bases, there was a span of 8 bases. CDR3 region: CASSLDTLDIQYF. The CDR3 DNA reads as TGTGCCAGCAGCTTAGATACTCTTGACATTCAGTACTTC.

The V and J genes are TRBV4-1 and TRBJ1-4; TRBD1 is a possible D gene (5 bases). There are 16 residues in the CDR3. The germline gives CDR1 MGHRA, CDR2 YSYEKL. V gave up 0 bases and J gave up 8 bases, with 16 bases separating them. CDR3 amino acids: CASSQDLGRAREKLFF. CDR3 bases: TGCGCCAGCAGCCAAGATCTGGGCAGGGCGAGGGAAAAACTGTTTTTT.

This chain links TRBV4-3 with TRBJ2-5, with a possible D match to TRBD2 (5 bases). V shed 3 bases and J shed 9 bases, with 8 bases lying between them. The CDR3 sequence is 11 residues long. Germline values: CDR1 LGHNA, CDR2 YSLEER. CDR3 in amino acids: CASSQDGAQYF. Written as DNA, the CDR3 is TGCGCCAGCAGCCAGGACGGGGCCCAGTACTTC.

In DNA, the CDR3 is TGTGCCAGCAGTCCCTACCGACTAGCGGGGTCCTCCTACGAGCAGTACTTC. Its protein product is CASSPYRLAGSSYEQYF. V gene TRBV28 combines with J gene TRBJ2-7; 11 bases are shared with TRBD2. Germline assignment: CDR1 MDHEN and CDR2 SYDVKM. The J segment lost 0 bases and the V segment lost 5 bases, leaving 9 bases of the junction unmatched. The CDR3 sequence is 17 residues long.

This sequence joins TRBV5-6 and TRBJ2-1; a possible D gene is TRBD2 (6 bases). V was clipped by 1 base and J by 10 bases, with 27 bases between them. The germline CDR1 and CDR2 sequences are SGHDT and YYEEEE. The CDR3 loop spans 18 amino acids. The CDR3 DNA follows: TGTGCCAGCAGCTTGTTTATCAAGGGTAGCGGCGGCAGGTCGGAGCAGTTCTTC. This codes for CASSLFIKGSGGRSEQFF.

The chain is built from TRBV10-3 and TRBJ1-2; the match to TRBD1 covers 12 bases. The CDR3 runs 16 residues. The V segment lost 2 bases and the J segment 8 bases; nucleotides outside the gene matches: 9. Germline assignment: CDR1 ENHRY and CDR2 SYGVKD. CDR3 sequence reads: CAISEGPGQGARGYTF. The CDR3 nucleotides read TGTGCCATCAGTGAGGGGCCGGGACAGGGGGCTAGAGGCTACACCTTC.

The gene calls are TRBV6-5 and TRBJ1-2, with D maybe TRBD1 (5 bases). Germline values: CDR1 MNHEY, CDR2 SVGAGI. This CDR3 is built from 16 residues. V lost 4 bases to trimming and J lost 4 bases, with 19 bases between them. CDR3 nucleotides: TGTGCCAGCAGTTTGGACACGCCGCGGCGTGGCTATGGCTACACCTTC. Protein sequence: CASSLDTPRRGYGYTF.

The V and J genes are TRBV24-1 and TRBJ2-1; the match to TRBD2 covers 10 bases. CDR3 length: 16 residues. Trimming took 4 bases from V and 7 from J; bases not matched to a gene: 9. CDR1 is KGHDR, CDR2 SFDVKD, per germline. Here the CDR3 reads CATSDSLSGRINEQFF. CDR3 nucleotides: TGTGCCACCAGTGACTCCCTTAGCGGGAGGATAAATGAGCAGTTCTTC.

The V gene is TRBV11-3, the J gene TRBJ2-1; 9 bases are shared with TRBD2. The V gene's germline CDR1 is SGHNT and CDR2 YENEEA. The CDR3 is 16 residues long. V was clipped by 0 bases and J by 6 bases; unmatched bases: 6. This CDR3 is CASSLDLAGGINEQFF. The CDR3 DNA sequence: TGTGCCAGCAGCTTAGATCTGGCGGGGGGGATCAATGAGCAGTTCTTC.

This sequence joins TRBV4-3 and TRBJ2-6; 10 nucleotides line up with TRBD2. The CDR3 consists of 19 residues. The J segment lost 2 bases and the V segment lost 0 bases, leaving 7 bases of the junction unmatched. Germline CDR1 LGHNA, CDR2 YSLEER. CDR3 sequence: CASSQDTAGGLAGANVLTF. Here the CDR3 DNA reads TGCGCCAGCAGCCAAGATACAGCGGGGGGGCTGGCTGGGGCCAACGTCCTGACTTTC.

The chain combines TRBV6-5 with TRBJ1-6, with 7 nucleotides matching TRBD1. This CDR3 is built from 16 residues. Trimming at V came to 2 bases and at J to 6 bases, leaving 7 bases not matched to a gene. Germline-derived CDR1 and CDR2 are MNHEY and SVGAGI. As DNA, the CDR3 is TGTGCCAGCAGTTACGGGACGAGGGGGCGTAATTCACCCCTCCACTTT. Protein product: CASSYGTRGRNSPLHF.

The DNA for the CDR3 is TGTGCCAGCAGTTTTGACAGGGGTGACACTGAAGCTTTCTTT. Its translation is CASSFDRGDTEAFF. The chain recombines TRBV6-5 with TRBJ1-1; 8 positions match TRBD1. Germline V lookup: CDR1 MNHEY, CDR2 SVGAGI. This CDR3 contains 14 residues. With 4 bases clipped from V and 3 bases from J, the junction kept 4 bases outside the gene matches.

The CDR3 DNA follows: TGTGCCAGCAGCCCTGGGGGAGGGTCCGGGGCCAACGTCCTGACTTTC. Amino acid sequence: CASSPGGGSGANVLTF. The chain links TRBV5-4 to TRBJ2-6; 7 bases match TRBD2. Germline V gene data show CDR1 as SGHNT and CDR2 as YYREEE (reference sequence). This CDR3 has 16 amino acids. The V segment lost 4 bases and the J segment 4 bases; nucleotides outside the gene matches: 8.

The chain combines TRBV4-2 with TRBJ2-5, with 7 positions matching TRBD2. The V segment lost 1 base and the J segment 5 bases; nucleotides outside the gene matches: 10. The CDR3 totals 16 residues. The germline CDR1 and CDR2 sequences are LGHNA and YNFKEQ. This CDR3 is CASSQGGSGVGETQYF. The DNA for the CDR3 is TGTGCCAGCAGCCAAGGGGGAAGCGGGGTTGGGGAGACCCAGTACTTC.